This T cell receptor beta chain derives from a study of blood T cell repertoires in COVID-19. Germline V gives CDR1 LNHDA, CDR2 SQIVND (reference sequence). CDR3 size: 17 residues. V lost 1 base and J lost 1, with 14 bases in between. Per the study methods: Estimation of nucleated cell counts relied on the amplification of reference gene primers. Repertoires were generated with immunoSEQ multiplex PCR, while TCRdb's copy carries only in-frame clones and drops some. V, J and clone size are those of that table, while D and trimming were read from the DNA. The sample lists over 130,000 clones, 82% occurring once.

The sequenced sample consisted of peripheral blood. The chain couples TRBV19 to TRBJ1-5; D perhaps matches TRBD1 (5 bases). The receptor's source is a woman over 75 with acute or convalescent COVID-19. The CDR3 loop reads CASSIGYRGRSNQPQHF. CDR3 nucleotides: TGTGCCAGTAGTATAGGGTATAGGGGTCGGAGCAATCAGCCCCAGCATTTT.